This T cell receptor (beta chain) was recovered during a study of T cell repertoires in cytomegalovirus infection. Study results and limitations: Based on cumulative public TCR beta family frequency, carriers of CMV plus the relevant HLA were identified.

The V gene's germline CDR1 is MNHEY and CDR2 SVGEGT. The CDR3 extends over 13 amino acids. Between the trimmed V and J ends, which lost 1 base and 3 bases, there was a span of 7 bases. One entry per CDR3 protein results from TCRdb running MiXCR on the reads. The sample lists approximately 910,000 distinct CDR3 sequences, around 29% seen once, with about 14% in the top ten. This clonotype has only a few counts. Its antigen remains unidentified. The specimen comprised cultured CD8+ T cells from PBMCs, sampled from culture after CMV antigen stimulation. The receptor was isolated from a human donor in good health (CMV status not recorded). Some clones in this sample may be carry-over from other donors' samples. This chain joins TRBV6-2 or TRBV6-3 and TRBJ2-7; TRBD1 might be the D (5 bases). DNA for the CDR3: TGTGCCAGCAGTTACTGGGGCGTCTACGAGCAGTACTTC. Amino acids: CASSYWGVYEQYF.